This T cell receptor (beta chain) comes out of a study of blood T cell repertoires in COVID-19. The data were produced by immunoSEQ multiplex PCR, yet TCRdb's version contains in-frame clones alone and is incomplete. This table has about 100,000 clones, approximately 90% appearing once. Per germline, CDR1 LGHDT and CDR2 YNNKEL (reference sequence). This CDR3 is 15 amino acids long. The V segment lost 4 bases and the J segment 4 bases; nucleotides outside the gene matches: 2. The clonotype comes from a man between 45 and 60 years old with acute or convalescent COVID-19. The chain has TRBV3-1 (or the pseudogene TRBV3-2) and TRBJ2-7, with 15 bases identical to TRBD2. The sample was peripheral blood. The CDR3 sequence: CASSRGLAGGYEQYF. The CDR3 region has the DNA TGTGCCAGCAGCCGGGGACTAGCGGGAGGTTACGAGCAGTACTTC.